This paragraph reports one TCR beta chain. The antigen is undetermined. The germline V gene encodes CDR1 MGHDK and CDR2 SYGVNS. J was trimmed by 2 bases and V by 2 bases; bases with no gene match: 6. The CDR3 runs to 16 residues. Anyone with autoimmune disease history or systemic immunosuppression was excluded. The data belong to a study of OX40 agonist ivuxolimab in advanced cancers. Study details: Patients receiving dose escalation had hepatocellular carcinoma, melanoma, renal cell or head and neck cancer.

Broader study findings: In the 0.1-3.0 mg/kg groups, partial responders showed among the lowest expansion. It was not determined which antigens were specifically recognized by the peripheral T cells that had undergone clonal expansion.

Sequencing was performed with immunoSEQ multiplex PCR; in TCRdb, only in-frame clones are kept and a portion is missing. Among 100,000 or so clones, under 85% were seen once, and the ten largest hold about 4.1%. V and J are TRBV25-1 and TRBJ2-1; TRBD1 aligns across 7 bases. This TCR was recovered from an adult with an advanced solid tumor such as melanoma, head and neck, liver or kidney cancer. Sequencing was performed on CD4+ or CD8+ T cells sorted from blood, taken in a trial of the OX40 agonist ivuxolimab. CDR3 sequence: CASSELPGQTYNEQFF. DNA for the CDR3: TGTGCCAGCAGTGAACTTCCGGGACAGACCTACAATGAGCAGTTCTTC.